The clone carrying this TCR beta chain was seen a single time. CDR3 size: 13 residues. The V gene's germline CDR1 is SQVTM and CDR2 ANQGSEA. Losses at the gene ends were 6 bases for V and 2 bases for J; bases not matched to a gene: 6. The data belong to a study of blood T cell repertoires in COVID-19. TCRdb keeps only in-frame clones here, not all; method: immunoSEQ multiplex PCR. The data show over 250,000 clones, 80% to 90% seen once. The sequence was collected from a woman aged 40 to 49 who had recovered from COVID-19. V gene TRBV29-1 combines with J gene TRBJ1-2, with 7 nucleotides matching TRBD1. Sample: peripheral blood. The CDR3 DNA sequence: TGCAGCGTGGCCCAGACAGGGAACTATGGCTACACCTTC. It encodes CSVAQTGNYGYTF.